The sequence of this TCR beta chain was determined in a study of siplizumab effects on memory and regulatory T cells. The repertoire was sequenced with immunoSEQ multiplex PCR; TCRdb's copy has only in-frame clones and lacks some. Counted here are some 110,000 clones, roughly 93% occurring once; the ten biggest clones make up 0.6% to 0.7%. To note about this clone: Its matching antigen is unknown.

The CDR3 runs to 16 residues. V gave up 3 bases and J gave up 0 bases; unmatched junction bases: 6. CDR1 and CDR2 from the germline V gene are KGHSH and LQKENI. Study observations and caveats: A naive or memory phenotype could not be assigned to roughly 80-96% of the proliferating CD4+ or CD8+ clones. Among mappable alloreactive CD4+ clones, the Treg-derived fraction averaged 68.8% with siplizumab versus less than 35% in controls. The drug siplizumab significantly decreased the alloreactive sequences that could be traced to unstimulated CD4+ memory cells.

Material: Tregs sorted from blood. The source is a human donor in good health. V usage is TRBV18 and J usage is TRBJ2-7; 9 positions match TRBD1. The CDR3 DNA reads TGTGCCAGCTCACCCATCTCGGGACAGGGCTCCTACGAGCAGTACTTC. This translates into CASSPISGQGSYEQYF.